The rows below give T cell receptor beta chains drawn from one sample of a study of cytomegalovirus exposure and HLA in healthy donors. TCRdb keeps only in-frame clones here, not all; method: immunoSEQ multiplex PCR. Of about 130,000 clones in the sample, approximately 89% were seen once. The sequenced material came from PBMCs. The origin of the receptors is a woman under 40 in good health and CMV-seropositive. Both conserved end residues are part of each CDR3. The D gene is left open where the match is weak. Clone size is not always given. Where it is, it says once, few, many or a class for expanded clones.

J gene | CDR3 length | D gene | clone size | V gene | CDR3 DNA | CDR3 protein
TRBJ2-1 | 15 | TRBD2 | NA | TRBV6-5 | TGTGCCAGCAGTTTTACTAGCGGTCCTTACAATGAGCAGTTCTTC | CASSFTSGPYNEQFF
TRBJ1-1 | 15 | NA | NA | TRBV4-1 | TGCGCCAGCAGCCCCCACCACTCCATGAACACTGAAGCTTTCTTT | CASSPHHSMNTEAFF
TRBJ2-3 | 15 | TRBD2 | NA | TRBV19 | TGTGCCAGTAGTATGAGCGGGAAGTGGGGAGATACGCAGTATTTT | CASSMSGKWGDTQYF
TRBJ1-5 | 15 | NA | NA | TRBV19 | TGTGCCAGTAGTATGGGGCTTCATAGCAATCAGCCCCAGCATTTT | CASSMGLHSNQPQHF
TRBJ1-1 | 15 | NA | NA | TRBV5-8 | TGTGCCAGCAGCTTCCCTTTTGGAGGGGTGACTGAAGCTTTCTTT | CASSFPFGGVTEAFF
TRBJ2-1 | 16 | TRBD2 | NA | TRBV5-1 | TGCGCCAGCAGCTTGGCAGGTAGCGGGGCCTACAATGAGCAGTTCTTC | CASSLAGSGAYNEQFF
TRBJ2-7 | 15 | NA | NA | TRBV5-1 | TGCGCCAGCAGCTTGAAGTACGGTGGAGCCTACGAGCAGTACTTC | CASSLKYGGAYEQYF
TRBJ1-5 | 16 | TRBD1 | few | TRBV27 | TGTGCCAGCAGGAACCTGGGACAGGGCTTCAATCAGCCCCAGCATTTT | CASRNLGQGFNQPQHF
TRBJ1-1 | 15 | TRBD1 | few | TRBV7-8 | TGTGCCAGCAGCTTGGATGACAGGGTGAACACTGAAGCTTTCTTT | CASSLDDRVNTEAFF
TRBJ1-1 | 11 | NA | NA | TRBV20-1 | TGCAGTGCAGAGCGTGGGTCTGAAGCTTTCTTT | CSAERGSEAFF
TRBJ2-1 | 15 | TRBD2 | NA | TRBV30 | TGTGCCTGGAGTTTGACTAGCGGGGGCTACAATGAGCAGTTCTTC | CAWSLTSGGYNEQFF
TRBJ1-2 | 14 | NA | NA | TRBV19 | TGTGCCAGTAGTATTGGTACAGGAAGTAAGGGCTACACCTTC | CASSIGTGSKGYTF
TRBJ1-2 | 15 | TRBD1 | NA | TRBV28 | TGTGCCAGCAGTTTACCGGGACAGGTTTCGGATGGCTACACCTTC | CASSLPGQVSDGYTF
TRBJ2-7 | 14 | TRBD1 | NA | TRBV19 | TGTGCCAGTAGTCCAGGACAGGGGGGGTACGAGCAGTACTTC | CASSPGQGGYEQYF
TRBJ1-4 | 14 | TRBD1 | once | TRBV2 | TGTGCCAGCAGTGGGGGCAGGGGGCGAGAAAAACTGTTTTTT | CASSGGRGREKLFF
TRBJ2-1 | 15 | NA | few | TRBV10-2 | TGCGCCAGCCAAACTACACCTCAGGGCTACAATGAGCAGTTCTTC | CASQTTPQGYNEQFF